One sample yielded the 15 T cell receptor beta chains listed below, sequenced in a study of T cell responses to AZD1222 COVID-19 vaccine. TCRdb keeps only in-frame clones here, not all; method: immunoSEQ multiplex PCR. The repertoire holds 95,000 to 150,000 clones, with 90% to 95% as singletons. The material sequenced was peripheral blood, taken 28 days after the second AZD1222 dose. The source is an adult who received the AZD1222 COVID-19 vaccine.

This chain uses TRBV18 with TRBJ1-1; TRBD1 might be the D (5 bases). V was cut by 1 base and J by 1 base, with 34 bases left in between. The CDR3 is made up of 23 amino acids. Germline lookup yields CDR1 KGHSH and CDR2 LQKENI. In DNA, the CDR3 is TGTGCCAGCTCACCACTTCCTTCGGGGACGGCCAATAAGGGCCCCAAGGGGAACACTGAAGCTTTCTTT. It codes for CASSPLPSGTANKGPKGNTEAFF.

V usage is TRBV6-6 and J usage is TRBJ1-2; no definite D call. The CDR3 sequence is 12 residues long. Per the germline V gene, CDR1 is MNHNY and CDR2 is SVGAGI (reference sequence). Trimming left V 4 bases short and J 1 base short, with 4 bases between. The CDR3 loop reads CASSSSNYGYTF. In nucleotides, the CDR3 is TGTGCCAGCAGTTCCAGTAACTATGGCTACACCTTC.

The J gene is TRBJ1-4, the V gene TRBV9; D is ambiguous. The V and J ends lost 0 bases and 7 bases respectively, with 10 bases between them. Germline lookup yields CDR1 SGDLS and CDR2 YYNGEE. There are 14 residues in the CDR3. The DNA for the CDR3 is TGTGCCAGCAGCGTAGAGGACTTCGGTGAAAAACTGTTTTTT. Protein sequence: CASSVEDFGEKLFF.

The chain recombines TRBV6-5 with TRBJ1-3; 7 bases line up with TRBD1. CDR1 and CDR2 from the germline V gene are MNHEY and SVGAGI. The CDR3 runs 14 residues. V shed 5 bases, J shed 4 bases, and the junction held 5 bases outside the gene matches. The CDR3 DNA sequence: TGTGCCAGCAGTACAGGGGAATCGGGAAACACCATATATTTT. It is translated as CASSTGESGNTIYF.

The V and J genes are TRBV6-6 and TRBJ2-7; 10 bases map to TRBD2. From germline, CDR1 is MNHNY and CDR2 SVGAGI (reference sequence). This CDR3 is 15 amino acids long. V lost 7 bases, J lost 1 base, and 7 bases stayed unmatched. CDR3 in DNA: TGTGCCAGCACCGACCAGCGGGGGGGGTCCTACGAGCAGTACTTC. Residues: CASTDQRGGSYEQYF.

The chain couples TRBV7-3 to TRBJ2-5, with D perhaps TRBD2 (6 bases). Germline lookup yields CDR1 SGHTA and CDR2 FQGTGA. This CDR3 region has 14 residues. V dropped 5 bases and J dropped 4 bases, with 14 bases sitting between them. The CDR3 DNA sequence: TGTGCCAGCAGCCTAGGACCAGCGGGAGAGACCCAGTACTTC. It yields the protein CASSLGPAGETQYF. Full variable domain (missing parts from reference TRBV7-3 and TRBJ2-5): GAGVSQTPSNKVTEKGKYVELRCDPISGHTALYWYRQSLGQGPEFLIYFQGTGAADDSGLPNDRFFAVRPEGSVSTLKIQRTERGDSAVYLCASSLGPAGETQYFGPGTRLLVL.

This clone has more than one count but fewer than ten. The chain recombines TRBV7-9 with TRBJ2-7; D not resolved. The CDR3 contains 15 residues. Germline V gives CDR1 SEHNR, CDR2 FQNEAQ (reference sequence). Trimming cost V 5 bases and J 0 bases, with 14 bases left between them. The CDR3 DNA reads as TGTGCCAGCAGCACTCGGACGGTCAGCTCCTACGAGCAGTACTTC. It encodes CASSTRTVSSYEQYF.

CDR3 in amino acids: CASSQGTGSRNSPLHF. The CDR3 nucleotides read TGCGCCAGCAGCCAGGGAACCGGGAGTCGGAATTCACCCCTCCACTTT. V gene TRBV4-3 combines with J gene TRBJ1-6; the D is unclear. CDR1 and CDR2 from the germline V gene are LGHNA and YSLEER. Trimming took 3 bases from V and 7 from J, leaving 16 bases between them. CDR3 length equals 16 residues.

V usage is TRBV21-1 and J usage is TRBJ1-5; the table's TRBD1 call for D was not verified on the DNA. TRBV21-1 is shown as a pseudogene. The CDR3 sequence is 17 residues long. The CDR3 region has the DNA TGTGCCCAAGCATCCTTATCCGAGGGACAGGGAAATCAGCCCCAGCATTTT. Its translation is CAQASLSEGQGNQPQHF.

The chain is built from TRBV19 and TRBJ1-1; possibly TRBD1 for D (6 bases). Trimming shortened V by 4 bases and J by 2 bases, and 14 bases separated the two germline ends. CDR3 length equals 15 residues. The germline V gene encodes CDR1 LNHDA and CDR2 SQIVND (reference sequence). CDR3 protein: CASSTSGTPNTEAFF. The CDR3 DNA reads TGTGCCAGTAGTACTTCTGGGACACCTAACACTGAAGCTTTCTTT.

The chain uses TRBV4-2 and TRBJ2-1, with 9 bases matching TRBD2. This CDR3 has 21 amino acids. V was pared by 0 bases and J by 4 bases, with 19 bases of the junction left unmatched. The germline CDR1 and CDR2 sequences are LGHNA and YNFKEQ. The CDR3 DNA is TGTGCCAGCAGCCAAGATCCCGGCGGACGTAGGACTAGCGTAAGGTACAATGAGCAGTTCTTC. Protein sequence: CASSQDPGGRRTSVRYNEQFF.

This clone was found once. This chain uses TRBV7-3 with TRBJ2-1; D tentatively fits TRBD1 or TRBD2 (7 bases each). CDR1 is SGHTA, CDR2 FQGTGA, per germline. CDR3 length: 16 amino acids. V lost 6 bases, J lost 0 bases, and 15 bases lay in between. The CDR3 is CASSGRGGSSYNEQFF. Here the CDR3 DNA reads TGTGCCAGCAGTGGCAGGGGGGGAAGCTCCTACAATGAGCAGTTCTTC.

In its sample, this clone was seen a few times. The chain recombines TRBV12-5 with TRBJ2-1; 8 positions match TRBD2. Germline assignment: CDR1 LGHNT and CDR2 FRNRAP. The CDR3 has 13 residues. Trimming cost V 5 bases and J 8 bases; bases outside gene matches: 5. The CDR3 DNA follows: TGTGCTAGTGGTCCGAGCGGGGGCGATGAGCAGTTCTTC. It is translated as CASGPSGGDEQFF.

J is TRBJ1-4 and V is TRBV10-3, with unresolved D. V lost 0 bases, J lost 4 bases, and 3 bases lay in between. The CDR3 has 13 amino acids. Per germline, CDR1 ENHRY and CDR2 SYGVKD. The CDR3, as DNA: TGTGCCATCAGTGAGTCCTATAATGAAAAACTGTTTTTT. This codes for CAISESYNEKLFF.

This sequence joins TRBV3-1 (or the pseudogene TRBV3-2) and TRBJ2-1; 7 bases align to TRBD1. Per the germline V gene, CDR1 is LGHDT and CDR2 is YNNKEL (reference sequence). The CDR3 contains 12 residues. Trimming took 0 bases from V and 14 from J; bases not matched to a gene: 4. CDR3 loop: CASSQDDRVEFF. The CDR3 bases are TGTGCCAGCAGCCAAGATGACAGGGTCGAGTTCTTC.